The 8 T cell receptor beta chains in this list originate from one sample, sequenced in a study of human T cells and chemical hapten exposure (dated by TCRdb to 2020 to 2023). The method behind the library was RACE. For sequencing, a NextSeq 500 was employed. TCRdb trimmed the raw reads at Q25, called clones with MiXCR and kept productive beta chains. Rows are unified per CDR3 protein, each entry keeping the most common DNA and genes. This sample holds approximately 160,000 distinct CDR3 sequences; roughly a quarter were observed only once. The ten largest make up under 2.5% of the sample. The time point tag for this specimen amounts to: patch test 3, about 24 weeks after DPC sensitization. Sample treatment or condition, as interpreted from the label and publication: therapeutic diphenylcyclopropenone sensitization with weekly scalp DPC. Specimen: whole blood, collected in connection with sensitization to the hapten diphenylcyclopropenone (DPC). These receptors all stem from a woman between 18 and 30 years old with alopecia areata. Some clones in this sample may be carry-over from other donors' samples.

In this sample, this clonotype turned up a few times. The chain employs TRBV6-5 and TRBJ1-6, with 10 bases matching TRBD1. J lost 7 bases, V lost 8 bases, and 5 bases had no gene match. The CDR3 is made up of 14 amino acids. Germline CDR1 MNHEY, CDR2 SVGAGI. The CDR3 DNA reads as TGTGCCAGCGGGCCGGGACAGGGGAATTCACCCCTCCACTTT. This codes for CASGPGQGNSPLHF.

CDR3 sequence reads: CSANRLSGNTIYF. CDR3 DNA: TGCAGTGCTAACAGGCTCTCTGGAAACACCATATATTTT. The chain is built from TRBV20-1 and TRBJ1-3, with D perhaps TRBD1 (5 bases). Trimming removed 4 bases from V and 0 bases from J, with 7 bases in between. The CDR3 consists of 13 residues. From germline, CDR1 is DFQATT and CDR2 SNEGSKA (reference sequence).

J is TRBJ2-7 and V is TRBV9; TRBD1 matches 10 bases. V was clipped by 4 bases and J by 4 bases; unmatched bases: 8. Germline V gene data show CDR1 as SGDLS and CDR2 as YYNGEE. CDR3 length: 15 residues. In DNA form, the CDR3 reads TGTGCCAGCAGCATAGGGGACAGGGGACTTTACGAGCAGTACTTC. Protein: CASSIGDRGLYEQYF.

The gene calls are TRBV5-1 and TRBJ2-3; the D gene is possibly TRBD1 (5 bases). The CDR3 is made up of 17 amino acids. Per the germline V gene, CDR1 is SGHRS and CDR2 is YFSETQ. Trimming left V 0 bases short and J 4 bases short, with 18 bases between. The CDR3 here is CASSLAALWTTPDTQYF. The CDR3 DNA reads TGCGCCAGCAGCTTGGCCGCCCTCTGGACAACCCCAGATACGCAGTATTTT. Full variable domain (remainder filled in from reference TRBV5-1 and TRBJ2-3): KAGVTQTPRYLIKTRGQQVTLSCSPISGHRSVSWYQQTPGQGLQFLFEYFSETQRNKGNFPGRFSGRQFSNSRSEMNVSTLELGDSALYLCASSLAALWTTPDTQYFGPGTRLTVL.

Ten or more counts support this clonotype. V gene TRBV7-6 combines with J gene TRBJ1-6; tentative D call: TRBD1 (6 bases). The CDR3 extends over 17 amino acids. Per germline, CDR1 SGHVS and CDR2 FNYEAQ. V lost 5 bases and J 2 bases, leaving 16 bases between the germline ends. The CDR3 DNA reads TGTGCCAGCAGCCCCCGAGGGGGGCTCACCTATAATTCACCCCTCCACTTT. It codes for CASSPRGGLTYNSPLHF.

This clonotype was detected only once. The gene calls are TRBV7-9 and TRBJ2-7, with TRBD1 matching over 9 bases. CDR1 and CDR2 from the germline V gene are SEHNR and FQNEAQ (reference sequence). This CDR3 contains 16 residues. The J segment lost 2 bases and the V segment lost 4 bases, leaving 9 bases of the junction unmatched. The DNA of the CDR3 is TGTGCCAGCAGCTCCACCGCGGGACAGGGTCCCTACGAGCAGTACTTC. Translating it yields CASSSTAGQGPYEQYF.

This clonotype was counted a few times. This chain uses TRBV7-3 with TRBJ1-2; tentatively, D is TRBD1 (5 bases). V lost 5 bases to trimming and J lost 2 bases, with 9 bases between them. CDR1 is SGHTA and CDR2 is FQGTGA in the germline V gene. This CDR3 is 13 amino acids long. The CDR3 region is CASSRGLNYGYTF. Here the CDR3 DNA reads TGTGCCAGCAGCAGGGGACTGAACTATGGCTACACCTTC.

The chain couples TRBV20-1 to TRBJ2-7, with 8 positions matching TRBD1. The CDR3 loop spans 15 amino acids. Germline CDR1 and CDR2: DFQATT and SNEGSKA (reference sequence). The ends lost 0 bases at V and 2 bases at J; junction bases unmatched: 6. CDR3 in amino acids: CSARDPGQATYEQYF. CDR3 bases: TGCAGTGCTAGAGACCCGGGACAGGCCACCTACGAGCAGTACTTC.